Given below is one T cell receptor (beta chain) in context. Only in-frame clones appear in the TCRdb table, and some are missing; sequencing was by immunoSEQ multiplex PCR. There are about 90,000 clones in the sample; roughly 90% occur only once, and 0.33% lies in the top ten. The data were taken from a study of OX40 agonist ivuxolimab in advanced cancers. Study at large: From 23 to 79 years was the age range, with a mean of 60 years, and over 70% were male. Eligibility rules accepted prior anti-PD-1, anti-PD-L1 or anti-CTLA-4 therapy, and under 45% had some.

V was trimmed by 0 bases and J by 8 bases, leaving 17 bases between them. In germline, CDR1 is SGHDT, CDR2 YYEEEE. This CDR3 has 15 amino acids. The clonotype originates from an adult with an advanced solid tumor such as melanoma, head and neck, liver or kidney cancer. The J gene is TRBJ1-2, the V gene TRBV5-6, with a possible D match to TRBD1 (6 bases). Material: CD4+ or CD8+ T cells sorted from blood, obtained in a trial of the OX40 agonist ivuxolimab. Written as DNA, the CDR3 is TGTGCCAGCAGCTTGGAGAGGTACCGGGGGCCGGGCTACACCTTC. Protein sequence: CASSLERYRGPGYTF.